These T cell receptor beta chains were read from a single sample in a study of cytomegalovirus exposure and HLA in healthy donors. Clones were read by immunoSEQ multiplex PCR, and TCRdb kept only the in-frame ones, dropping some. Of almost 200,000 clones in the sample, around 80% were seen once. Sequences were obtained from PBMCs. The origin of the receptors is a man between 25 and 39 years old in good health and CMV-seronegative. The CDR3 runs from the conserved cysteine through the conserved F or W. The order of the fields is J gene, D gene, V gene, clone size, CDR3 DNA, CDR3 protein. A D gene is named only where the DNA matches it firmly. Clone size is given for some rows only: seen once, a few or many times, or a class if the clone is expanded.

TRBJ2-1	NA	TRBV19	few	TGTGCCAGTAGTATCGCCTCCGTTTCTAGCGCGTACAATGAGCAGTTCTTC	CASSIASVSSAYNEQFF
TRBJ2-1	TRBD2	TRBV7-3	NA	TGTGCCAGCAGCTTTCTTCCGGCTAGCGGATCCTACAATGAGCAGTTCTTC	CASSFLPASGSYNEQFF
TRBJ2-1	NA	TRBV9	NA	TGTGCCAGCAGCGTAGTCTACGGGAACAATGAGCAGTTCTTC	CASSVVYGNNEQFF
TRBJ2-7	TRBD1	TRBV4-1	NA	TGCGCCAGCAGCCAAGGGCAGGGGGCGGTCTACGAGCAGTACTTC	CASSQGQGAVYEQYF
TRBJ2-5	TRBD1	TRBV6-5	NA	TGTGCCAGCAGGGAAACAGGGGGCGGACAGACCCAGTACTTC	CASRETGGGQTQYF
TRBJ2-5	NA	TRBV19	NA	TGTACCTCTACTACCTCCGAATTAGCCCCCGGGGTCGAGACCCAGTACTTC	CTSTTSELAPGVETQYF
TRBJ2-1	TRBD2	TRBV5-1	NA	TGCGCCAGCAGCTTGCCTAGCGGGAGCCTCGATGAGCAGTTCTTC	CASSLPSGSLDEQFF
TRBJ2-6	TRBD1	TRBV7-9	NA	TGTGCCAGCAGCCAACCCGGGACAGTTTCCACTGGGGCCAACGTCCTGACTTTC	CASSQPGTVSTGANVLTF
TRBJ2-5	NA	TRBV2	NA	TGTGCCAGCAGTGCAAACGCGGAAGAGACCCAGTACTTC	CASSANAEETQYF
TRBJ2-7	TRBD1	TRBV19	NA	TGTGCCACCGCGATCGAGACAGGGGGTTCGAACGAGCAGTACTTC	CATAIETGGSNEQYF
TRBJ2-1	TRBD2	TRBV28	NA	TGTGCCAGCAGTTTTCTCGGGAGGGCCTTTTTCTTC	CASSFLGRAFFF
TRBJ2-7	NA	TRBV9	NA	TGTGCCAGCAGTCCCGGACAGAGCCCCGAGCAGTACTTC	CASSPGQSPEQYF
TRBJ1-1	NA	TRBV9	NA	TGTGCCAGCAGCGTAGATAACGGTAATGAAGCTTTCTTT	CASSVDNGNEAFF
TRBJ2-1	NA	TRBV6-1	NA	TGTGCCAGCAGTGTGAGATACGGGAGTCCGTTCTTC	CASSVRYGSPFF
TRBJ2-3	TRBD2	TRBV30	NA	TGTGCCTGGAGTCGTAGCGGGAGTACAGATACGCAGTATTTT	CAWSRSGSTDTQYF
TRBJ1-1	TRBD1	TRBV11-2	NA	TGTGCCAGCAGCTTACCACGACAGGGGTCCACTGAAGCTTTCTTT	CASSLPRQGSTEAFF
TRBJ2-3	NA	TRBV19	NA	TGTGCCAGTATGATTACAGGCACAGATACGCAGTATTTT	CASMITGTDTQYF
TRBJ1-1	NA	TRBV18	NA	TGTGCCAGCTCAGCAGGGGTCGGCACTGAAGCTTTCTTT	CASSAGVGTEAFF
TRBJ2-3	NA	TRBV5-1	NA	TGCGCCAGCAGCTTGGACAGTAGCACAGATACGCAGTATTTT	CASSLDSSTDTQYF
TRBJ2-7	NA	TRBV2	once	TGTGCCAGCAACGGCGGGGCTCCCTCCTACGAGCAGTACTTC	CASNGGAPSYEQYF
TRBJ1-1	NA	TRBV28	NA	TGTGCCAGCAGTTTAACGGACACTGAAGCTTTCTTT	CASSLTDTEAFF
TRBJ2-2	NA	TRBV25-1	NA	TGTGCCAGCACAGACAGGCCCGGGGAGCTGTTTTTT	CASTDRPGELFF
TRBJ1-4	NA	TRBV6-1	NA	TGTGCCAGCAGTGAAGGGAGGGTTGAAAAACTGTTTTTT	CASSEGRVEKLFF